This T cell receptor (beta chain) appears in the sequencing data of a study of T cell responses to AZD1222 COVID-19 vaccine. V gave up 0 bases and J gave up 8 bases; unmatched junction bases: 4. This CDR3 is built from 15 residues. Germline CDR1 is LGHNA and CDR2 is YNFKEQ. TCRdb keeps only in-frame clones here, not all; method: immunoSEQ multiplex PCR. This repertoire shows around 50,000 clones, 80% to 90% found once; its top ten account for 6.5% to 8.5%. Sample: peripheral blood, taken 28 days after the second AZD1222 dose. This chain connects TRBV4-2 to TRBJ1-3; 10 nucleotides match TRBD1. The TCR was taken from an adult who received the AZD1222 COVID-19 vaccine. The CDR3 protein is CASSQDRQGAYTIYF. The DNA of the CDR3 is TGTGCCAGCAGCCAAGATAGACAGGGGGCATACACCATATATTTT.